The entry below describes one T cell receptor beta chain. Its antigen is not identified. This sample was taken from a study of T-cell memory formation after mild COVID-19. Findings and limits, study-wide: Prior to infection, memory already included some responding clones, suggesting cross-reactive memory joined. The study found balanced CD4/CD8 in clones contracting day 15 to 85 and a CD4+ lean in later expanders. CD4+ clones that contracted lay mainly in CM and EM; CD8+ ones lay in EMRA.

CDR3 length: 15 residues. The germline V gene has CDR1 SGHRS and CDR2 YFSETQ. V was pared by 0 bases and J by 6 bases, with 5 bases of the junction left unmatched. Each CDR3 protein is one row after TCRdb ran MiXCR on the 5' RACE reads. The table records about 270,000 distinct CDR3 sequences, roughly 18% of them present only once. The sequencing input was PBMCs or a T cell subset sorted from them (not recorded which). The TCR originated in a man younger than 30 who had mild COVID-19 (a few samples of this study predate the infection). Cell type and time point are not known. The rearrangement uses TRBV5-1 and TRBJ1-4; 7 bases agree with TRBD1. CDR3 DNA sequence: TGCGCCAGCAGCTTGGAACCGGGACAGTATGAAAAACTGTTTTTT. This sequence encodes CASSLEPGQYEKLFF.